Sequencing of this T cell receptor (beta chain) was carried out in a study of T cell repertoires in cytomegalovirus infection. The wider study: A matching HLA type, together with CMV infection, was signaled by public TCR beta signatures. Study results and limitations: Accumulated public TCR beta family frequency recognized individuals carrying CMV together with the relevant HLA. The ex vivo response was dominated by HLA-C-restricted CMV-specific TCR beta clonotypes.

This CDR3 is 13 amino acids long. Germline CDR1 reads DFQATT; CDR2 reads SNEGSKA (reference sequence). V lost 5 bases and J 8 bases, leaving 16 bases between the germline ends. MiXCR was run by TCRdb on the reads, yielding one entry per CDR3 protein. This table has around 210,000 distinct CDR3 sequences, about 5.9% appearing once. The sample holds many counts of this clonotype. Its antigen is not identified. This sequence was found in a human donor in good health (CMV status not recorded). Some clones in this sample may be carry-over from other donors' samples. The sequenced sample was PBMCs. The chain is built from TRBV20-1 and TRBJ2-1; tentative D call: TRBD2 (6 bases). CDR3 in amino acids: CSAAVGGFDEQFF. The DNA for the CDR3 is TGCAGTGCTGCCGTTGGGGGGTTCGATGAGCAGTTCTTC.